Sequencing of this T cell receptor (beta chain) was carried out in a study of T cell responses to AZD1222 COVID-19 vaccine. Study at large: Analysis merged second doses at about 4 or about 12 weeks.

Findings of the study overall: Epitopes outside B.1.351 and B.1.1.7 mutated regions reportedly drew nearly half of spike TCRs. Clonal diversity was possibly underestimated, and the donors were mostly white British, with more females. Repertoire sampling occurred only after the peak T cell response.

The V gene lost 10 bases and the J gene lost 0 bases, with 10 bases spanning the gap. This CDR3 spans 13 amino acids. TCRdb's table, derived via immunoSEQ multiplex PCR, lists solely in-frame clones and lacks some. Among about 150,000 clones, about four fifths were seen once, and the ten largest hold over 4%. A remark on this clone: Its antigen is unidentified.

The genes are TRBV12-3 or TRBV12-4 and TRBJ1-5; D ambiguous. The origin of this receptor is an adult in good health. The source was peripheral blood, collected on day 0 of AZD1222 vaccination. In DNA form, the CDR3 reads TGTGCCATCCAGAGAAATAGCAATCAGCCCCAGCATTTT. It specifies CAIQRNSNQPQHF.